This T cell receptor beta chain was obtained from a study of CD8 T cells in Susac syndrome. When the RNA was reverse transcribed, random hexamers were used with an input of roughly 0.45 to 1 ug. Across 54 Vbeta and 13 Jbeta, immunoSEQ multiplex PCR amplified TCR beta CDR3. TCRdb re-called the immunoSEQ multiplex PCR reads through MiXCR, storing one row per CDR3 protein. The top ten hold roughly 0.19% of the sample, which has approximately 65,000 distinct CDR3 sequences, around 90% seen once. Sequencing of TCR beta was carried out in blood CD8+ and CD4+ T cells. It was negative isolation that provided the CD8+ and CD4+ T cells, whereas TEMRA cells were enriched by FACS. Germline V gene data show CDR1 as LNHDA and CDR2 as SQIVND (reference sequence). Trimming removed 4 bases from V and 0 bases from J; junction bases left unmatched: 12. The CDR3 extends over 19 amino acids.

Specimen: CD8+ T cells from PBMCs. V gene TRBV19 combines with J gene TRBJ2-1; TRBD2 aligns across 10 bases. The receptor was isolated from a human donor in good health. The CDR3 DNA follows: TGTGCCAGTAGTAGGCCTAGCGGGGGAGAATTTAGCTCCTACAATGAGCAGTTCTTC. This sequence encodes CASSRPSGGEFSSYNEQFF.